This T cell receptor (beta chain) appears in the sequencing data of a study of cytomegalovirus exposure and HLA in healthy donors. About the research overall: The study's early data release held around 85 million unique TCRs from HLA-typed donors.

Study-level findings and limits: The likely origin of a cluster of highly shared sequence variants was a sequencing artifact.

As to this clone: Its antigen is not known.

Researchers ran the PCR with 60 Vbeta and 13 Jbeta primers. Only in-frame clones appear in the TCRdb table, and some are missing; sequencing was by immunoSEQ multiplex PCR. This table has approximately 150,000 clones, over 60% appearing once. The CDR3 is made up of 14 amino acids. Per germline, CDR1 MNHNY and CDR2 SVGAGI (reference sequence). Trimming at V came to 5 bases and at J to 11 bases, leaving 9 bases not matched to a gene. Healthy bone marrow donors made up the donor group. This TCR came from a middle-aged man in good health and CMV-seropositive. The chain uses TRBV6-6 and TRBJ1-1, with 12 bases matching TRBD1. Material for sequencing was PBMCs. Here the CDR3 DNA reads TGTGCCAGCAGTCTCCAGGGACAGGGGGCAGACGCTTTCTTT. It encodes CASSLQGQGADAFF.